What follows describes a single T cell receptor (beta chain). Its antigen is as yet unknown. The CDR3 runs 17 residues. The junction had 10 bases not matched to a gene; V was cut back by 3 bases and J by 3 bases. Germline V gene data show CDR1 as LNHDA and CDR2 as SQIVND (reference sequence). This sample stems from a study of human T cells and chemical hapten exposure. Overall study findings and caveats: A positive correlation with patch test score was shown by PT1 expanded TCR counts.

Time point specified: patch test 3, about 24 weeks after DPC sensitization. Regarding treatment: therapeutic diphenylcyclopropenone sensitization with weekly scalp DPC. TCRdb reprocessed the RACE reads with MiXCR, giving one entry per CDR3 protein. The sample contains over 80,000 distinct CDR3 sequences, approximately 11% of which appear only once. The starting material was whole blood, obtained in connection with sensitization to the hapten diphenylcyclopropenone (DPC). The clonotype comes from a woman aged 25 to 39 with alopecia areata. Some clones in this sample may be carry-over from other donors' samples. The V gene is TRBV19, the J gene TRBJ2-1; 8 nucleotides agree with TRBD1. CDR3 loop: CASSMGPGGAIYNEQFF. As DNA, the CDR3 is TGTGCCAGTAGTATGGGGCCAGGGGGCGCAATCTACAATGAGCAGTTCTTC.